The next 20 T cell receptor beta chains were all read from a single sample in a study of Graves' ophthalmopathy and Graves' hyperthyroidism. The authors amplified TCR beta CDR3 regions from RNA transcripts. HTBI primers were employed in first-round RT-PCR, then a second-round multiplex PCR followed. TCRdb reprocessed the multiplex PCR reads via MiXCR and lists one record per CDR3 protein. The sample holds around 1,000,000 distinct CDR3 sequences, roughly two fifths seen once. The sequencing sample was made of peripheral blood or thyroid tissue (not recorded which). These receptors were obtained from an adult man with Graves' hyperthyroidism.

V usage is TRBV29-1 and J usage is TRBJ1-4; 7 bases are shared with TRBD1. The CDR3 runs to 18 residues. Germline CDR1 and CDR2: SQVTM and ANQGSEA. Germline trimming cut 1 base from V and 2 bases from J; bases unmatched to any gene: 13. CDR3 bases: TGCAGCGTTGAAGTGGGAGACGGGATAGGGGGCACTAATGAAAAACTGTTTTTT. Translation gives CSVEVGDGIGGTNEKLFF.

Regarding this clonotype: At one end, the junction sequence differs from germline, possibly due to a read error. The chain links TRBV7-9 to TRBJ2-5; D unresolved. The germline V gene has CDR1 SEHNR and CDR2 FQNEAQ (reference sequence). This CDR3 has 10 residues. The CDR3 region has the DNA TGTACCAGTTCCCAAGAGACCCAGTACTTC. As protein: CTSSQETQYF. The full variable domain, completed using reference TRBV7-9 and TRBJ2-5, is DTGVSQNPRHKITKRGQNVTFRCDPISEHNRLYWYRQTLGQGPEFLTYFQNEAQLEKSRLLSDRFSAERPKGSFSTLEIQRTEQGDSAMYLCTSSQETQYFGPGTRLLVL.

Ten or more counts support this clonotype. Here the CDR3 DNA reads TGTGCCAGCAGCTCCCAGGGGGCTAATGAAAAACTGTTTTTT. Translating it yields CASSSQGANEKLFF. The gene calls are TRBV7-2 and TRBJ1-4; 7 bases are a match to TRBD1. This CDR3 comprises 14 residues. V lost 4 bases and J lost 3; bases outside the gene matches: 2. The germline CDR1 and CDR2 sequences are SGHTA and FQGNSA. The whole variable domain, filled in from reference TRBV7-2 and TRBJ1-4, reads GAGVSQSPSNKVTEKGKDVELRCDPISGHTALYWYRQSLGQGLEFLIYFQGNSAPDKSGLPSDRFSAERTGGSVSTLTIQRTQQEDSAVYLCASSSQGANEKLFFGSGTQLSVL.

This clonotype was counted a few times. This chain links TRBV4-2 with TRBJ1-2, with unresolved D. The CDR3 spans 15 residues. V gave up 0 bases and J gave up 0 bases, with 8 bases separating them. Germline-derived CDR1 and CDR2 are LGHNA and YNFKEQ. For the CDR3, the DNA is TGTGCCAGCAGCCAAGAGGAGGGAACTAACTATGGCTACACCTTC. It codes for CASSQEEGTNYGYTF.

Remarks on this clonotype: This sequence may be a read error, since a much larger clone differs from it by one base. V usage is TRBV7-2 and J usage is TRBJ2-2; D perhaps matches TRBD1 (6 bases). The V end was cut by 4 bases, the J end by 3 bases, with 15 bases between. The germline gives CDR1 SGHTA, CDR2 FQGNSA. This CDR3 is built from 16 residues. The CDR3 loop reads CASSWAGQSYTGELFF. CDR3 DNA sequence: TGTGCCAGCAGCTGGGCCGGACAGTCGTACACCGGGGAGCTGTTTTTT.

This clonotype showed up many times. This chain uses TRBV9 with TRBJ1-6; possible D gene TRBD1, 6 bases. The germline gives CDR1 SGDLS, CDR2 YYNGEE. Trimming took 2 bases from V and 8 from J, leaving 8 bases between them. CDR3 size: 13 residues. The CDR3 loop reads CASSVQGYSPLHF. CDR3 DNA sequence: TGTGCCAGCAGCGTCCAGGGGTATTCACCCCTCCACTTT.

This clonotype was seen a handful of times. V usage is TRBV20-1 and J usage is TRBJ2-5; 14 bases are shared with TRBD2. CDR1 DFQATT and CDR2 SNEGSKA come from the germline V gene (reference sequence). V lost 5 bases to trimming and J lost 4 bases; unmatched junction nucleotides: 9. This CDR3 spans 16 amino acids. The CDR3 is CSAQRLAGGRGETQYF. The CDR3 region has the DNA TGCAGTGCTCAAAGACTAGCGGGAGGGCGTGGAGAGACCCAGTACTTC.

In regard to this clonotype: The junction shows a germline mismatch at one end, possibly a read error. The chain has TRBV10-3 and TRBJ1-2, with D possibly matching TRBD1 (5 bases). CDR1 and CDR2 (germline): ENHRY, SYGVKD. The CDR3 covers 15 residues. The CDR3 region has the DNA TGTGCCAGCAGTTTGGGGACTCCACCGGGCTATGGCTACACCTTC. This sequence encodes CASSLGTPPGYGYTF.

This clonotype was counted ten times or more. This chain joins TRBV7-3 and TRBJ1-1; TRBD1 matches 7 bases. Germline CDR1 reads SGHTA; CDR2 reads FQGTGA. This CDR3 has 14 amino acids. With 4 bases clipped from V and 1 base from J, the junction kept 3 bases outside the gene matches. The DNA of the CDR3 is TGTGCCAGCAGCTCGGACAGGTCGAACACTGAAGCTTTCTTT. It is translated as CASSSDRSNTEAFF.

The chain employs TRBV7-8 and TRBJ2-5; 9 positions match TRBD1. In germline, CDR1 is SGHVS, CDR2 FQNEAQ. The junction had 12 bases not matched to a gene; V was cut back by 5 bases and J by 5 bases. The CDR3 runs to 16 residues. The DNA for the CDR3 is TGTGCCAGCAGCCCAAGGGGACAGGGTTCCCACGAGACCCAGTACTTC. Its protein product is CASSPRGQGSHETQYF.

The chain is built from TRBV12-3 or TRBV12-4 and TRBJ2-2; 8 nucleotides agree with TRBD1. Trimming cost V 5 bases and J 7 bases; bases outside gene matches: 6. The CDR3 is 14 residues long. CDR3 sequence: CASSSTGGNGELFF. The CDR3 DNA follows: TGTGCCAGCAGTAGTACAGGGGGAAACGGGGAGCTGTTTTTT.

V and J are TRBV20-1 and TRBJ1-2, with 7 bases lining up with TRBD1. The CDR3 sequence is 13 residues long. The V segment lost 5 bases and the J segment 4 bases; nucleotides outside the gene matches: 7. Germline V gives CDR1 DFQATT, CDR2 SNEGSKA (reference sequence). The CDR3 DNA follows: TGCAGTGCTTCGGACAGGAATTCCTATGGCTACACCTTC. As protein: CSASDRNSYGYTF.

The chain combines TRBV10-3 with TRBJ2-7; 8 nucleotides match TRBD1. CDR3 size: 15 residues. The V gene's germline CDR1 is ENHRY and CDR2 SYGVKD. The V segment lost 3 bases and the J segment 4 bases; nucleotides outside the gene matches: 8. The CDR3 nucleotides read TGTGCCATCAGTGATGTAGGACAGGGACCTTACGAGCAGTACTTC. This sequence encodes CAISDVGQGPYEQYF.

The genes are TRBV20-1 and TRBJ2-7; no clear D gene. V lost 5 bases and J 2 bases, leaving 10 bases between the germline ends. The CDR3 loop spans 12 amino acids. CDR1 is DFQATT, CDR2 SNEGSKA, per germline (reference sequence). The DNA of the CDR3 is TGCAGTGCTGACCTACACCCCTACGAGCAGTACTTC. It encodes CSADLHPYEQYF.

J is TRBJ2-3 and V is TRBV7-9; D may be TRBD1 (5 bases). Germline V CDR1 and CDR2: SEHNR, FQNEAQ (reference sequence). The CDR3 consists of 17 residues. V lost 3 bases to trimming and J lost 4 bases, with 20 bases between them. This CDR3 is CASSFSKGRRQADTQYF. CDR3 DNA: TGTGCCAGCAGCTTCTCCAAGGGGCGCAGGCAGGCAGATACGCAGTATTTT.

The CDR3 loop reads CASRNRDRGSGNTIYF. CDR3 bases: TGTGCCAGCAGAAACCGGGACAGGGGCTCTGGAAACACCATATATTTT. The gene calls are TRBV12-3 or TRBV12-4 and TRBJ1-3, with 10 positions matching TRBD1. Trimming took 6 bases from V and 0 from J; bases not matched to a gene: 5. The CDR3 spans 16 residues.

This clonotype came up many times. V is TRBV7-2 and J is TRBJ2-5, with 13 positions matching TRBD2. J lost 5 bases, V lost 2 bases, and 8 bases had no gene match. Germline V gene sequence: CDR1 SGHTA, CDR2 FQGNSA. This CDR3 spans 17 amino acids. The CDR3 sequence: CASSLTVGTSGIETQYF. The CDR3 DNA is TGTGCCAGCAGCTTAACCGTTGGGACTAGCGGGATCGAGACCCAGTACTTC.

The V call is TRBV7-9, the J call TRBJ2-3; D not certain. CDR1 SEHNR and CDR2 FQNEAQ come from the germline V gene (reference sequence). CDR3 length: 15 residues. V dropped 2 bases and J dropped 5 bases, with 14 bases sitting between them. CDR3 amino acids: CASSLRPGQRDTQYF. The CDR3 DNA reads as TGTGCCAGCAGCTTAAGGCCGGGCCAAAGAGATACGCAGTATTTT.

The V call is TRBV29-1, the J call TRBJ2-7, with D perhaps matching TRBD2 (7 bases). The V gene's germline CDR1 is SQVTM and CDR2 ANQGSEA. V was clipped by 3 bases and J by 3 bases, with 12 bases between them. The CDR3 spans 13 residues. CDR3 amino acids: CSVDRGALYEQYF. The CDR3 bases are TGCAGCGTTGATCGGGGGGCCCTCTACGAGCAGTACTTC.

This chain links TRBV25-1 with TRBJ1-2; D might be TRBD1 (5 bases). V was clipped by 1 base and J by 8 bases, with 14 bases between them. The CDR3 loop spans 14 amino acids. Germline V gene sequence: CDR1 MGHDK, CDR2 SYGVNS. CDR3 loop: CASSESRGKGGYTF. As DNA, the CDR3 is TGTGCCAGCAGTGAATCCCGGGGGAAAGGGGGCTACACCTTC.